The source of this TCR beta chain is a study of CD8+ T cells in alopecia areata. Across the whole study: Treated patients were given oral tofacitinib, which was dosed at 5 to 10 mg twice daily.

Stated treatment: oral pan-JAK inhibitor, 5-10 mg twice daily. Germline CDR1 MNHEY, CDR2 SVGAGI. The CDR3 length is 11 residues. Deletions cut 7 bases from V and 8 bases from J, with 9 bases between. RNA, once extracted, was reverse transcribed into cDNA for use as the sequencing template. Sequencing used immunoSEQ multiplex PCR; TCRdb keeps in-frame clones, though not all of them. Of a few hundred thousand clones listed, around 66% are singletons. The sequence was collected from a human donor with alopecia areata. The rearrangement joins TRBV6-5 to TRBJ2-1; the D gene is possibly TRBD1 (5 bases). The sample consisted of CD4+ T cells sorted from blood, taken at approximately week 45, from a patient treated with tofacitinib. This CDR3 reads CASKRGHEQFF. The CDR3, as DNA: TGTGCCAGCAAAAGGGGTCATGAGCAGTTCTTC.